This T cell receptor (beta chain) was sequenced during a study of blood T cell repertoires in COVID-19. V was clipped by 2 bases and J by 3 bases; unmatched bases: 5. The CDR3 extends over 16 amino acids. Germline-derived CDR1 and CDR2 are KGHDR and SFDVKD. Assay: immunoSEQ multiplex PCR; the TCRdb copy retains only in-frame clones and omits some. Among roughly 74,000 clones listed, approximately 86% were seen once. The specimen was peripheral blood. The gene calls are TRBV24-1 and TRBJ2-1, with TRBD1 identical over 8 bases. The sequence was obtained from a woman older than 75 with active or convalescent COVID-19. The CDR3 loop reads CATSDSDRGGYNEQFF. In nucleotides, the CDR3 is TGTGCCACCAGTGATTCCGACAGGGGAGGCTACAATGAGCAGTTCTTC.